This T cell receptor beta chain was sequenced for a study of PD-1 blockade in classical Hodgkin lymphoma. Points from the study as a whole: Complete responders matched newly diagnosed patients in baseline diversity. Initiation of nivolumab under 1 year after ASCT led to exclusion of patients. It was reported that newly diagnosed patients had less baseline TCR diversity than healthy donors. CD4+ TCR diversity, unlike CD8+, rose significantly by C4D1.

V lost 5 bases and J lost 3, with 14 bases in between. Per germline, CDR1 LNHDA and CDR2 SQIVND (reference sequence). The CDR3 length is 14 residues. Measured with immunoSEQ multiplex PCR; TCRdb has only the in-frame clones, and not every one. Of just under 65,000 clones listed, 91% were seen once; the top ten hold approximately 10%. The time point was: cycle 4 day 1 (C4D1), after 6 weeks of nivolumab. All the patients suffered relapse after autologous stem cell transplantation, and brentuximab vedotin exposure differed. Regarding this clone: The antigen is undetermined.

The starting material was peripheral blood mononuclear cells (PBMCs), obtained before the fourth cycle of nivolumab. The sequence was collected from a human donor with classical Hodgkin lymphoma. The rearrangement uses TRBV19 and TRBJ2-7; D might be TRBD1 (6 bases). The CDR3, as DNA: TGTGCCAGTAGTCTGTCGGGACACAACTACGAGCAGTACTTC. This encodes CASSLSGHNYEQYF.